What follows are 9 T cell receptor beta chains derived from one specimen sequenced in a study of regulatory T cells in long-lasting Graves disease. Time point of the sample: newly diagnosed GD, antithyroid drugs for less than 3 months. There was RNA extracted from PBMCs, and the TCR library was made from it. To make TCR beta libraries, researchers used iRepertoire HTBI primers and Arm-PCR of CDR3 regions. MiXCR, run by TCRdb on the multiplex PCR reads, gives a single entry per CDR3 protein. The data hold roughly 360,000 distinct CDR3 sequences, with about an eighth observed a single time. This sample also belongs to another study, concerning T cells in Graves' hyperthyroidism and ophthalmopathy.

The specimen was peripheral blood mononuclear cells (PBMCs), collected at new diagnosis, from a patient treated with antithyroid drugs. Receptor source: a young woman with Graves disease.

This clonotype was seen many times. The rearrangement links TRBV7-3 to TRBJ2-1; a weak D match, TRBD2 (6 bases). Germline CDR1 reads SGHTA; CDR2 reads FQGTGA. The V end lost 4 bases, the J end lost 3 bases, and 13 bases lay between the germline ends. The CDR3 sequence is 15 residues long. CDR3 DNA sequence: TGTGCCAGCAGCTCCCCCGGGAGCCTCTACAATGAGCAGTTCTTC. Its translation: CASSSPGSLYNEQFF. Variable domain in full (rest from reference TRBV7-3 and TRBJ2-1): GAGVSQTPSNKVTEKGKYVELRCDPISGHTALYWYRQSLGQGPEFLIYFQGTGAADDSGLPNDRFFAVRPEGSVSTLKIQRTERGDSAVYLCASSSPGSLYNEQFFGPGTRLTVL.

V and J are TRBV6-1 and TRBJ2-6; TRBD1 might be the D (6 bases). Germline V lookup: CDR1 MNHNS, CDR2 SASEGT. With 11 bases removed from V and 0 bases from J, the gap between germline ends came to 23 bases. The CDR3 has 18 residues. The CDR3 sequence is CAARLGAGVSSGANVLTF. The DNA for the CDR3 is TGTGCCGCCAGATTGGGGGCTGGAGTTAGCTCTGGGGCCAACGTCCTGACTTTC.

The J gene is TRBJ1-4, the V gene TRBV9; D is unresolved. The CDR3 has 14 residues. Germline loops: CDR1 SGDLS, CDR2 YYNGEE. Trimming removed 0 bases from V and 0 bases from J, with 3 bases in between. Written as DNA, the CDR3 is TGTGCCAGCAGCGTAGACGCAACTAATGAAAAACTGTTTTTT. This codes for CASSVDATNEKLFF.

The chain is built from TRBV27 and TRBJ1-5; D possibly corresponds to TRBD1 (5 bases). V lost 8 bases, J lost 1 base, and 12 bases lay in between. CDR3 size: 14 residues. Germline V gene data show CDR1 as MNHEY and CDR2 as SMNVEV (reference sequence). The CDR3 DNA reads as TGTGCCAGCGGAGCGGGGGTCAGCAATCAGCCCCAGCATTTT. Translated: CASGAGVSNQPQHF.

The chain employs TRBV7-9 and TRBJ2-7; TRBD1 agrees at 7 bases. V gave up 5 bases and J gave up 2 bases; unmatched junction bases: 9. This CDR3 contains 15 residues. Germline values: CDR1 SEHNR, CDR2 FQNEAQ (reference sequence). The CDR3 protein is CASSQTGTRTYEQYV. The DNA for the CDR3 is TGTGCCAGCAGCCAGACAGGGACGAGGACCTACGAGCAGTACGTC.

This clonotype was observed at least ten times. The chain is built from TRBV24-1 and TRBJ2-3; 9 bases fit TRBD2. CDR1 and CDR2 from the germline V gene are KGHDR and SFDVKD. The CDR3 contains 16 residues. V lost 3 bases and J lost 0; bases outside the gene matches: 3. The CDR3 bases are TGTGCCACCAGTGATGTAGCGGGGGAAAGCACAGATACGCAGTATTTT. Translation gives CATSDVAGESTDTQYF.

Points on this clonotype: A much larger clone differs from this one at a single base, so this may be a read error. CDR3: CASSLSAGANHGYTF. CDR3 coding DNA: TGTGCCAGCAGCTTATCAGCCGGAGCTAACCATGGCTACACCTTC. V is TRBV7-3 and J is TRBJ1-2; no definite D call. The CDR3 contains 15 residues. CDR1 is SGHTA and CDR2 is FQGTGA in the germline V gene.

This clonotype was counted many times. V and J are TRBV7-2 and TRBJ1-2; D remains ambiguous. This CDR3 contains 15 residues. Per the germline V gene, CDR1 is SGHTA and CDR2 is FQGNSA. V lost 5 bases to trimming and J lost 4 bases, with 17 bases between them. The CDR3 spells CASSPRNRGSYGYTF. As DNA, the CDR3 is TGTGCCAGCAGCCCCCGGAACAGAGGGAGCTATGGCTACACCTTC.

This rearrangement joins TRBV20-1 to TRBJ2-3, with 15 nucleotides matching TRBD2. The end of the DNA fits TRBJ2-5 better, so the J call may be wrong. Germline V CDR1 and CDR2: DFQATT, SNEGSKA (reference sequence). This CDR3 is 16 amino acids long. CDR3 DNA sequence: TGCAGTGCTCCGCCGAGGACTAGCGGGGGGGCGGAGACCCAGTACTTC. As protein: CSAPPRTSGGAETQYF.